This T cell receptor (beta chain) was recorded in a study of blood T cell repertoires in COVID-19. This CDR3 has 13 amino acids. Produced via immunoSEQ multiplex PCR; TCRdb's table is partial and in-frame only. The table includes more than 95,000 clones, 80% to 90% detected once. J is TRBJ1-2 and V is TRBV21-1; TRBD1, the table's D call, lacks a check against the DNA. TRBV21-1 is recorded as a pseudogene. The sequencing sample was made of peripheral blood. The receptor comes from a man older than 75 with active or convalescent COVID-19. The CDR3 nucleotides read TGTGCCAGCAGCAAATGCAAGGGGTGTGGCTACACCTTC. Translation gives CASSKCKGCGYTF.